One sample yielded the 14 T cell receptor beta chains listed below, sequenced in a study of blood T cells in healthy people across ages. Primed by a sample-barcoded 5' primer and a J-beta primer mix, a second PCR proceeded for about 7 to 11 cycles. TCRdb ran MiXCR on the 5' RACE reads and lists one entry per CDR3 protein. The top ten hold roughly 10% of the sample, which has about 840,000 distinct CDR3 sequences, around 29% seen once. This same sample was also part of a study on T cells of mothers and their children.

Sequenced input: blood. The receptor set was obtained from a woman aged 40 to 50 in good health.

About this clonotype: This may come from a read error, since a much larger clone is one base off. V and J are TRBV6-2 or TRBV6-3 and TRBJ2-1; TRBD2 matches at 7 bases. Unmatched junction bases numbered 8, after V lost 6 bases and J lost 12 bases. Germline loops: CDR1 MNHEY, CDR2 SVGEGT. The CDR3 extends over 12 amino acids. CDR3 nucleotide sequence: TGTGCCAGCAGGACCCTGGGGGAGGGGCAGTTCTTC. This translates into CASRTLGEGQFF.

The chain links TRBV7-2 to TRBJ2-2, with TRBD2 matching over 10 bases. This CDR3 comprises 18 residues. Germline CDR1 reads SGHTA; CDR2 reads FQGNSA. Trimming took 4 bases from V and 7 from J; bases not matched to a gene: 15. The CDR3: CASSSNPLAGAGGGELFF. DNA for the CDR3: TGTGCCAGCAGCTCGAACCCCCTAGCGGGGGCCGGGGGCGGGGAGCTGTTTTTT.

This clonotype has a handful of counts. The chain links TRBV7-2 to TRBJ1-1; 7 bases are a match to TRBD1. The CDR3 length is 12 residues. The germline V gene has CDR1 SGHTA and CDR2 FQGNSA. The junction had 14 bases not matched to a gene; V was cut back by 11 bases and J by 11 bases. CDR3 coding DNA: TGTGCCGGCAACTTAGGGGACAGTCGGGCTTTCTTT. Protein: CAGNLGDSRAFF.

This sequence joins TRBV30 and TRBJ1-1, with D possibly being TRBD1 (6 bases). Trimming stripped 1 base from V and 7 bases from J, with 13 bases between. This CDR3 region has 13 residues. Germline V gives CDR1 GTSNPN, CDR2 SVGIG (reference sequence). CDR3 region: CAWSGTTGDEAFF. CDR3 in DNA: TGTGCCTGGAGTGGGACGACAGGAGATGAAGCTTTCTTT.

This clonotype has more than one count but fewer than ten. The limits of the CDR3 on the DNA are not certain, so only TCRdb's listed CDR3 is given. The CDR3 loop is CASTPSGRVLTDTQYF. The chain carries TRBV28 and TRBJ2-3; the table assigns TRBD1, which was not confirmed against the DNA. From germline, CDR1 is MDHEN and CDR2 SYDVKM. The CDR3 totals 16 residues, both ends included.

Ten or more counts support this clonotype. The gene calls are TRBV10-2 and TRBJ2-7; D is possibly TRBD1 (6 bases). The V gene's germline CDR1 is WSHSY and CDR2 SAAADI. Trimming left V 6 bases short and J 7 bases short, with 22 bases between. This CDR3 has 15 residues. CDR3 in amino acids: CASRAGTPFPGEQYF. CDR3 DNA: TGCGCCAGCAGGGCAGGGACACCTTTCCCGGGAGAGCAGTACTTC.

This clonotype was counted only a few times. The chain recombines TRBV7-8 with TRBJ2-7, with unresolved D. The CDR3 has 14 residues. In germline, CDR1 is SGHVS, CDR2 FQNEAQ. Trimming took off 3 bases at V and 1 base at J, with 10 bases between the two ends. CDR3 bases: TGTGCCAGCAGCTTCGGCGGACCTTCCTACGAGCAGTACTTC. Translating gives CASSFGGPSYEQYF.

This clonotype was counted a few times. The chain has TRBV7-6 and TRBJ1-4; 7 bases line up with TRBD1. V was clipped by 5 bases and J by 7 bases; unmatched bases: 22. The length of the CDR3 is 19 residues. The V gene's germline CDR1 is SGHVS and CDR2 FNYEAQ. CDR3 nucleotide sequence: TGTGCCAGCAGCCCTAGCCTATCGCCATACGATAGGGGGCCTGAAAAACTGTTTTTT. This encodes CASSPSLSPYDRGPEKLFF.

The chain combines TRBV12-3 or TRBV12-4 with TRBJ2-1; 7 nucleotides agree with TRBD1. The V and J ends lost 5 bases and 0 bases, in that order; junction bases with no gene match: 7. The CDR3 runs to 16 residues. Here the CDR3 DNA reads TGTGCCAGCAGTCCCGCGGACAGGAGCTCCTACAATGAGCAGTTCTTC. This gives the protein CASSPADRSSYNEQFF.

This clonotype was counted ten times or more. The chain joins TRBV7-3 to TRBJ2-5; a weak D match, TRBD1 (7 bases). Per the germline V gene, CDR1 is SGHTA and CDR2 is FQGTGA. The CDR3 totals 16 residues. Trimming removed 2 bases at V and 5 bases at J, with 18 bases between. CDR3 DNA sequence: TGTGCCAGCAGCTTACAGGGCAGGGGGGCTGGGGAGACCCAGTACTTC. Protein sequence: CASSLQGRGAGETQYF.

The table lists this clonotype with many counts. The V and J genes are TRBV4-1 and TRBJ2-7; 9 bases align to TRBD1. V was clipped by 4 bases and J by 0 bases; unmatched bases: 13. Germline V gene lookup returns CDR1 MGHRA and CDR2 YSYEKL. There are 18 residues in the CDR3. CDR3 bases: TGCGCCAGCAGCCCGGCCCCTTCGGGGACAGGGCTCTCCTACGAGCAGTACTTC. It specifies CASSPAPSGTGLSYEQYF.

Worth noting for this clonotype: With a much larger clone just one base away, this may be a read error. The chain combines TRBV20-1 with TRBJ2-7, with no clear D. Germline V gene lookup returns CDR1 DFQATT and CDR2 SNEGSKA (reference sequence). This CDR3 is built from 14 residues. The CDR3 DNA follows: TGCAGTGCTGGAGATTTTCCAGTAACCTACGAGCAGTACTTC. It translates to CSAGDFPVTYEQYF.

The table lists this clonotype with a few counts. The chain links TRBV9 to TRBJ2-3; D gene uncertain. Trimming removed 3 bases from V and 2 bases from J, with 7 bases in between. The CDR3 length is 13 residues. CDR1 is SGDLS, CDR2 YYNGEE, per germline. CDR3 sequence: CASSELPTDTQYF. The CDR3, as DNA: TGTGCCAGCAGCGAACTCCCCACAGATACGCAGTATTTT.

This clonotype appeared a few times. The chain joins TRBV5-1 to TRBJ2-5, with D perhaps TRBD1 (6 bases). CDR1 and CDR2 from the germline V gene are SGHRS and YFSETQ. Trimming pared 4 bases from V and 0 bases from J, leaving 19 bases between. The CDR3 is 17 amino acids. The CDR3 nucleotides are TGCGCCAGCAGCCAGGAACCGACAGGCAGGTACCAAGAGACCCAGTACTTC. Its protein product is CASSQEPTGRYQETQYF.